This T cell receptor (beta chain) was obtained from a study of blood T cell repertoires in COVID-19. Study context: Both acute and convalescent COVID-19 samples were obtained from the United States, Italy and Spain. T cells, B-cell-depleted T cells, or PBMCs supplied cDNA or gDNA.

Produced via immunoSEQ multiplex PCR; TCRdb's table is partial and in-frame only. The repertoire holds around 100,000 clones, with 69% as singletons. There are 15 residues in the CDR3. Losses at the gene ends were 6 bases for V and 2 bases for J; bases not matched to a gene: 10. The germline V gene encodes CDR1 MNHEY and CDR2 SVGAGI. The TCR was taken from a man older than 75 with acute or convalescent COVID-19. The sequenced sample was peripheral blood. V gene TRBV6-5 combines with J gene TRBJ2-7, with 7 bases fitting TRBD1. The CDR3 bases are TGTGCCAGCAGACCCCGACAGGGTGGAACCTACGAGCAGTACTTC. This translates into CASRPRQGGTYEQYF.